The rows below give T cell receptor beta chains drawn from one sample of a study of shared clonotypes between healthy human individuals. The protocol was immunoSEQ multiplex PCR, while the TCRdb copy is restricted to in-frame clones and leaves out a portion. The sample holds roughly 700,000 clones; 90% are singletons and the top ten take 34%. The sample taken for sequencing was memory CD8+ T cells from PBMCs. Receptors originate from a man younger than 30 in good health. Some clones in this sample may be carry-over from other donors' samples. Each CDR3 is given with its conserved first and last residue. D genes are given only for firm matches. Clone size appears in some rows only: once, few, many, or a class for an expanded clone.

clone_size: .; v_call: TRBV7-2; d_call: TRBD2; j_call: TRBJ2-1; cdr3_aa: CASSPPRWLAGVDEQFF; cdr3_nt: TGTGCCAGCAGCCCCCCGAGGTGGCTAGCGGGAGTCGATGAGCAGTTCTTC
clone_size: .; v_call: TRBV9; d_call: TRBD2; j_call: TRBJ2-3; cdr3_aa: CASSVGGLATITDTQYF; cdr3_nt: TGTGCCAGCAGCGTAGGGGGACTAGCTACGATCACAGATACGCAGTATTTT
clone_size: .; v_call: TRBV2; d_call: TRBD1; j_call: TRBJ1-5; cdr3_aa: CASSVQGGGGQPQHF; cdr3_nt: TGTGCCAGCAGCGTACAGGGGGGAGGCGGTCAGCCCCAGCATTTT
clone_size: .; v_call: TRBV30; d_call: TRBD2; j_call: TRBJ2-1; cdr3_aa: CAWSFQLGLGGGEQFF; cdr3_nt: TGTGCCTGGAGTTTCCAACTCGGACTCGGGGGGGGCGAGCAGTTCTTC
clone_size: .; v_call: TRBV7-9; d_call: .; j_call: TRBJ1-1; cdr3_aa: CASSRGTANTEAFF; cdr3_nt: TGTGCCAGCAGCCGAGGGACGGCGAACACTGAAGCTTTCTTT
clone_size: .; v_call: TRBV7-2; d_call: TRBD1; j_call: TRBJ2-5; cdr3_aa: CASSSRDRNQETQYF; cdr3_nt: TGTGCCAGCAGCTCCCGGGACAGGAATCAAGAGACCCAGTACTTC
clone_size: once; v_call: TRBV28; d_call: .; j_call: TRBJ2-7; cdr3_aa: CASSFFGDYEQYF; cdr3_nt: TGTGCCAGCAGTTTCTTCGGCGACTACGAGCAGTACTTC
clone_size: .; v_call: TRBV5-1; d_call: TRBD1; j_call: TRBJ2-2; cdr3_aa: CASSLRTGGEWFGELFF; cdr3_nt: TGCGCCAGCAGCTTGAGAACAGGGGGCGAGTGGTTCGGGGAGCTGTTTTTT
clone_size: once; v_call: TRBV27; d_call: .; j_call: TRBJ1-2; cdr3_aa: CASRNRGGSNYGYTF; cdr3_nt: TGTGCCAGCAGAAACCGCGGGGGTTCTAACTATGGCTACACCTTC
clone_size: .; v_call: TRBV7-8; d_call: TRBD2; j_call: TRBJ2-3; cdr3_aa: CASSSRLAGGSTDTQYF; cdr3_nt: TGTGCCAGCAGCTCGCGACTAGCGGGAGGCAGCACAGATACGCAGTATTTT
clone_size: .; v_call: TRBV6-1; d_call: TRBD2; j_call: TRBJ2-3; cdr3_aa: CASRERGLAEQPSTDTQYF; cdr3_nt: TGTGCCAGCAGGGAAAGGGGACTAGCGGAGCAACCTAGCACAGATACGCAGTATTTT
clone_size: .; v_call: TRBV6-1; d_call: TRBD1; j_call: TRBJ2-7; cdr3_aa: CASSAPGQGQYEQYF; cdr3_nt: TGTGCCAGCAGTGCACCGGGACAGGGGCAATACGAGCAGTACTTC
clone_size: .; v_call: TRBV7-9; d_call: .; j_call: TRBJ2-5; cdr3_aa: CASSQRGRGPQETQYF; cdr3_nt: TGTGCCAGCAGCCAACGGGGCAGGGGTCCCCAAGAGACCCAGTACTTC
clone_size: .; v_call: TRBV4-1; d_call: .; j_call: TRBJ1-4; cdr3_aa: CASRRRFGDDEKLFF; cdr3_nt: TGCGCCAGCAGGCGACGGTTTGGGGATGATGAAAAACTGTTTTTT
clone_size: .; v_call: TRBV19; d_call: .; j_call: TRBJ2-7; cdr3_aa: CASSPDPEDEQYF; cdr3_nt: TGTGCCAGTAGTCCCGACCCGGAGGACGAGCAGTACTTC
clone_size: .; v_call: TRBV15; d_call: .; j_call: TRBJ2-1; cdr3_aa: CATSRAYYNEQFF; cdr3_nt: TGTGCCACCAGCAGAGCGTACTACAATGAGCAGTTCTTC
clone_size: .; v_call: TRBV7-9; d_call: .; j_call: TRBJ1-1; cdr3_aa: CASSVIGQNTEAFF; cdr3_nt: TGTGCCAGCAGCGTGATAGGACAGAACACTGAAGCTTTCTTT
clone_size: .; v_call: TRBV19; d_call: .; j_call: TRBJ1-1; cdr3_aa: CASSIGHLNTEAFF; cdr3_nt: TGTGCCAGTAGTATCGGCCACCTGAACACTGAAGCTTTCTTT
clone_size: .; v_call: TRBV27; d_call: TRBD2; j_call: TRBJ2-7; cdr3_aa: CASIAGDGSYEQYF; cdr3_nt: TGTGCCAGCATAGCGGGAGACGGGTCCTACGAGCAGTACTTC
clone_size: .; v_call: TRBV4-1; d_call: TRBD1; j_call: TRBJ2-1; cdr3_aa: CASSHLRRDRDVDEQFF; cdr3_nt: TGCGCCAGCAGCCACCTCAGGCGGGACAGGGATGTTGATGAGCAGTTCTTC
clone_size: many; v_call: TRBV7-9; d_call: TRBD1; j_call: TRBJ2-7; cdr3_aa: CASSLDWTGRYEQYF; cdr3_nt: TGTGCCAGCAGCCTAGACTGGACAGGGCGCTACGAGCAGTACTTC
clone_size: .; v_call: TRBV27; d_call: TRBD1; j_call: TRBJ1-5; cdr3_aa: CASSPRGGTGNQPQHF; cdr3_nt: TGTGCCAGCAGCCCCAGGGGGGGGACAGGTAATCAGCCCCAGCATTTT
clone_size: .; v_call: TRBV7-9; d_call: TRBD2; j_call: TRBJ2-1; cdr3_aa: CASSSPNVAGLGNEQFF; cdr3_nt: TGTGCCAGCAGCTCCCCGAATGTAGCGGGATTGGGCAATGAGCAGTTCTTC
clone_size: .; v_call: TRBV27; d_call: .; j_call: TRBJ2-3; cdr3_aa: CASRRGDTQYF; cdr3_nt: TGTGCCAGCAGGCGGGGAGATACGCAGTATTTT
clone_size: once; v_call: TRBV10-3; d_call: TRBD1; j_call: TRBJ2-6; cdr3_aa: CAIRGTEVTSGANVLTF; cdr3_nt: TGTGCCATCAGGGGGACAGAAGTTACCTCTGGGGCCAACGTCCTGACTTTC
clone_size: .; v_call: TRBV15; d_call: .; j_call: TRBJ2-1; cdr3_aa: CATSRGGHDEQFF; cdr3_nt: TGTGCCACCAGCAGAGGAGGGCACGATGAGCAGTTCTTC
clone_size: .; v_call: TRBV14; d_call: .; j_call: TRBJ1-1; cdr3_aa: CASSQAAGVEAFF; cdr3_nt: TGTGCCAGCAGCCAAGCCGCCGGAGTTGAAGCTTTCTTT
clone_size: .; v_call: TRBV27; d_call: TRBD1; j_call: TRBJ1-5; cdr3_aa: CASSPTGGGNQPQHF; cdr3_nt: TGTGCCAGCAGTCCAACAGGGGGTGGCAATCAGCCCCAGCATTTT
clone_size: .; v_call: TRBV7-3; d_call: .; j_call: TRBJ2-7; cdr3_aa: CASSLTLCGVLSVEQYF; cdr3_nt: TGTGCCAGCAGCTTAACCCTCTGTGGGGTTCTGTCAGTCGAGCAGTACTTC
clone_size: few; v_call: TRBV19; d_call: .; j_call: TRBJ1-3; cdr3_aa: CASSSGFRRDTIYF; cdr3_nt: TGTGCCAGTAGTTCGGGTTTTCGAAGGGACACCATATATTTT
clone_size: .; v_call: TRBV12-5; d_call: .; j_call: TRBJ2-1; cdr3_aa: CASVQGGFPNEQFF; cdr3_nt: TGTGCTAGTGTCCAAGGGGGGTTCCCCAATGAGCAGTTCTTC
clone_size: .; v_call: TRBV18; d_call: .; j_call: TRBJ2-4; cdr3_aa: CASSPLTALAKNIQYF; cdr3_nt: TGTGCCAGCTCACCGTTGACAGCACTAGCCAAAAACATTCAGTACTTC